This T cell receptor (beta chain) appears in the sequencing data of a study of CD8+CD57+ T cells in acquired aplastic anemia (dated by TCRdb to the late 2010s). Background on the whole study: On average, sorted CD4+ and CD8+ cells yielded roughly 3.4 ug of extracted DNA, with a range of roughly 0.17 to 27.4 ug. CD8+CD57+ expansion was defined as frequency above the mean frequency observed in healthy subjects.

The patients picked for sequencing were ones in whom flow cytometry had shown an expansion of CD8+CD57+ cells. Every patient had severe acquired aplastic anemia, diagnosed using the International Study of Aplastic Anemia and Agranulocytosis and Camitta criteria. Patients had received no therapy at the time of blood sampling. In this study, sorted CD4+ and CD8+ T cells from the blood of healthy subjects and of severe aplastic anemia patients had their TCR repertoires deep-sequenced. In the USA, patient enrollment took place under clinicaltrials.gov protocols 00001620, 01623167, 00001397, 00071045, 00081523 and 00961064. Ficoll-Paque density gradient centrifugation was used to isolate peripheral blood mononuclear cells. CD4+ and CD8+ T cells were sorted by FACS or magnetic beads before DNA extraction. The full study reports these points: No significant difference in CD8+ Simpson's diversity was found between patients and healthy controls (P=0.060). About 28 CD8+ CDR3 sequences were found in both patients and controls but appeared to be highly expressed in patients and within the immunodominant clones of the patients.

This clonotype occurred a few times. The target of this receptor is not known. Qualities for individual bases were not recorded, and no much larger clone is one base off. The germline V end is reduced by 6 bases and the J end by 4 bases; junction bases left unmatched: 11. CDR1 and CDR2 are drawn from the germline V gene: MGHDK, SYGVNS. Including cysteine and phenylalanine, the CDR3 has 18 amino acids. The kept DNA is CDR3 alone, 54 bases in frame from the first base. Profiling of TCR beta VDJ combinations and CDR3 sequences used genomic DNA as the template. TCR repertoire sequencing was run on an Illumina HiSeq 2000. The study's own analysis went as follows. TRBV/TRBJ rearrangement plots, CDR3 size and DJ length profiles, and Simpson's diversity index were used to assess repertoires. The most abundant DNA sequence in the deep sequencing data was defined as the immunodominant clone. CDR3 amino acid sequences were screened for sharing across subjects and compared with published repertoires and the VDJdb database. TCRdb reprocessed the public reads (quality trimming at Q25 with fastp, clone calling with MiXCR) and kept in-frame beta chains. CDR3 protein sequences are deduplicated, and each keeps its most common genes and DNA. TCRdb, not the authors, supplied the V and J calls. The table for this sample lists approximately 150,000 distinct CDR3 sequences; more than 45% of them were counted only once. The ten biggest clones cover roughly 2.9% of the sample.

Rearrangement joined TRBV25-1 to TRBJ2-2; TRBD2 agrees with 13 junctional bases. This TCR was sampled from a human donor with aplastic anemia. The specimen was sorted CD4+, CD8+, or CD8+CD57+ T cells (not recorded which) from PBMCs. The DNA sequence is given as TGTGCCAGCAGCCTATATGTCGGGACTAGCGGGGCCACCGGGGAGCTGTTTTTT. It translates as CASSLYVGTSGATGELFF.